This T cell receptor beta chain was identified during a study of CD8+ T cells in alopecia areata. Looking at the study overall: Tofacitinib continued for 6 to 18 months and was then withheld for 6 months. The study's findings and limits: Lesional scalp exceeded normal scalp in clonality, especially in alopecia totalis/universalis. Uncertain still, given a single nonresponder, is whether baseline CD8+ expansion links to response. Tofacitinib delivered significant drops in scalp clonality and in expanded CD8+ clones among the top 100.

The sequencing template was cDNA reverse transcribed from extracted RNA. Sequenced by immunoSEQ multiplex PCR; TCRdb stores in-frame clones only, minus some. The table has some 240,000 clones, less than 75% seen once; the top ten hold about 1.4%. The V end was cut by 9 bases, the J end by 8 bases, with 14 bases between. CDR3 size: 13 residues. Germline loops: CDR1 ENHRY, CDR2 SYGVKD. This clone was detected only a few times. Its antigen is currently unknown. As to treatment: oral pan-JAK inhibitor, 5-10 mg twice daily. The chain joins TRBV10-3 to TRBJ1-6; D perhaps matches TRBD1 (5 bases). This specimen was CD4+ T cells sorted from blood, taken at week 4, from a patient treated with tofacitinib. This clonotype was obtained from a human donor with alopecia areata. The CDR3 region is CAMRSGGDSPLHF. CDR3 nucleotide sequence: TGTGCCATGCGATCGGGGGGGGATTCACCCCTCCACTTT.